This TCR beta chain emerged from a study of cytomegalovirus exposure and HLA in healthy donors. Whole-study context: Within the Caucasian-associated ancestry cluster were around 81% of the 398 genotyped donors. General study results and limits: DRB1 showed the most TCR associations and HLA-C the fewest in a later analysis, as rates varied by HLA locus. One variant, a missense change in DCLRE1C, was linked in a later analysis to TCR beta V- and J-gene trimming.

V was trimmed by 6 bases and J by 2 bases, leaving 17 bases between them. The CDR3 consists of 15 residues. CDR1 and CDR2 (germline): LNHDA, SQIVND (reference sequence). In the case of this clone: Its target is not known.

PCR primers comprised 60 Vbeta and 13 Jbeta primers. Repertoires were generated with immunoSEQ multiplex PCR, while TCRdb's copy carries only in-frame clones and drops some. The sample consists of about 140,000 clones, just under 85% of them appearing once. The sample consisted of PBMCs. The TCR sequence derives from a man aged 25-45 years in good health and CMV-seropositive. The chain uses TRBV19 and TRBJ2-7; D perhaps matches TRBD1 (5 bases). CDR3 sequence reads: CASSYRGVGPYEQYF. CDR3 coding DNA: TGTGCCAGTAGCTATAGGGGTGTCGGGCCCTACGAGCAGTACTTC.